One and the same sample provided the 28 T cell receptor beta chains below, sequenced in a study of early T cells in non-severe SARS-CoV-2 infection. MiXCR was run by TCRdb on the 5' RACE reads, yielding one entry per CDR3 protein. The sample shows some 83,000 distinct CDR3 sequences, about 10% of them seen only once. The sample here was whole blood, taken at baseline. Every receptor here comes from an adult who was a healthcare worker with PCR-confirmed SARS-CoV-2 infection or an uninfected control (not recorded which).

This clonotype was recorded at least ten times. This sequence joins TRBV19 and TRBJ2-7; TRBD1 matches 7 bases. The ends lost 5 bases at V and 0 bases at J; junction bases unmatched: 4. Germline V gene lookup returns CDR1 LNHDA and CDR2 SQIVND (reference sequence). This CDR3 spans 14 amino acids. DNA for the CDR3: TGTGCCAGTAGTGCACGGGACAGCTCCTACGAGCAGTACTTC. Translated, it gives CASSARDSSYEQYF.

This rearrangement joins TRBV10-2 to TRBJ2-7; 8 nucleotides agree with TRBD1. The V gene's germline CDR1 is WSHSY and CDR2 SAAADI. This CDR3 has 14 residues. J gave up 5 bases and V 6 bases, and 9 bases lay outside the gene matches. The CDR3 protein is CASSRTGTSHEQYF. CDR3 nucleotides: TGCGCCAGCAGCAGGACAGGGACGAGCCACGAGCAGTACTTC.

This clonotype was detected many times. CDR3 sequence: CAHLAGGYNEQFF. The CDR3 DNA sequence: TGCGCCCACCTAGCGGGAGGGTACAATGAGCAGTTCTTC. The chain is built from TRBV20-1 and TRBJ2-1, with TRBD2 identical over 12 bases. The CDR3 totals 13 residues. Germline V gene lookup returns CDR1 DFQATT and CDR2 SNEGSKA (reference sequence).

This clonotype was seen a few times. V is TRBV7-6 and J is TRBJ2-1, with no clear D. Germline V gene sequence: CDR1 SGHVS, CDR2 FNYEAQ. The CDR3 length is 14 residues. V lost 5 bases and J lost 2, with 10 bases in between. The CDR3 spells CASSPRATYNEQFF. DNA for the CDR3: TGTGCCAGCAGCCCACGGGCTACCTACAATGAGCAGTTCTTC.

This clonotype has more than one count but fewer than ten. CDR3 in amino acids: CASRNRQGQGNTIYF. The CDR3 region has the DNA TGTGCCAGCAGAAATCGACAGGGGCAGGGGAACACCATATATTTT. The V call is TRBV6-5, the J call TRBJ1-3; 8 bases fit TRBD1. The CDR3 totals 15 residues. CDR1 and CDR2 from the germline V gene are MNHEY and SVGAGI. Trimming removed 6 bases from V and 7 bases from J; junction bases left unmatched: 11.

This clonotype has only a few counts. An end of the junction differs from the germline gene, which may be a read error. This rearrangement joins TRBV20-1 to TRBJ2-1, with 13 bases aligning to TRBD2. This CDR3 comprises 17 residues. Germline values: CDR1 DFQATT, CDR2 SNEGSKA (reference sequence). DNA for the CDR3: TGCAGTGCTAGTCTACTAGCGGGGGGGAGCTCCTACAGTGAGCAGTTCTTC. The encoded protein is CSASLLAGGSSYSEQFF.

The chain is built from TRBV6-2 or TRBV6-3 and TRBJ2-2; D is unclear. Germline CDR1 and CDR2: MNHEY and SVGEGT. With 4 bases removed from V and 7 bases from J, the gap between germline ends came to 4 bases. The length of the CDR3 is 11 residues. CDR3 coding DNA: TGTGCCAGCAGTTCGGTCGGGGAGCTGTTTTTT. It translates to CASSSVGELFF.

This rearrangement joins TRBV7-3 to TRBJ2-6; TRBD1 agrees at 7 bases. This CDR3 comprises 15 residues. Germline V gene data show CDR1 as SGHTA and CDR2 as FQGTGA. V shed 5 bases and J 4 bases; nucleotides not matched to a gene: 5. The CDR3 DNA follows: TGTGCCAGCAGCCCGACAGGGTCGGGGGCCAACGTCCTGACTTTC. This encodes CASSPTGSGANVLTF.

The DNA of the CDR3 is TGCAGTGCTACCCCCGCAGCCGTTAATACGCAGTATTTT. Its protein product is CSATPAAVNTQYF. This chain links TRBV20-1 with TRBJ2-3; D gene uncertain. This CDR3 has 13 residues. In germline, CDR1 is DFQATT, CDR2 SNEGSKA (reference sequence). Trimming removed 4 bases from V and 7 bases from J, with 15 bases in between.

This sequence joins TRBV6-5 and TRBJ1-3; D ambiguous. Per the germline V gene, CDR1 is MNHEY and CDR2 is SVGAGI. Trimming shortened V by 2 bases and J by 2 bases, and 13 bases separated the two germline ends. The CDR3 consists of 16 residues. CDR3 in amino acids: CASSYEEYYAGNTIYF. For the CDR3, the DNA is TGTGCCAGCAGTTACGAAGAGTACTATGCTGGAAACACCATATATTTT.

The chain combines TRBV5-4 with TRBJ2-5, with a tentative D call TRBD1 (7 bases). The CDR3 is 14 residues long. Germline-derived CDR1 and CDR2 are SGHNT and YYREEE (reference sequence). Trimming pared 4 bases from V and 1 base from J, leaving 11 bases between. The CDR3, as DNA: TGTGCCAGCAGCGGAGGGACAGCCCAAGAGACCCAGTACTTC. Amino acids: CASSGGTAQETQYF.

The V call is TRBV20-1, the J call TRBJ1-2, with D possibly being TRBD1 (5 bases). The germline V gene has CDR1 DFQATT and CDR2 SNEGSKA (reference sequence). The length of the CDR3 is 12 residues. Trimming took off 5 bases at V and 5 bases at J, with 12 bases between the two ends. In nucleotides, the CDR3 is TGCAGTGCTGAGCAGGGCGAATATGGCTACACCTTC. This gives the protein CSAEQGEYGYTF.

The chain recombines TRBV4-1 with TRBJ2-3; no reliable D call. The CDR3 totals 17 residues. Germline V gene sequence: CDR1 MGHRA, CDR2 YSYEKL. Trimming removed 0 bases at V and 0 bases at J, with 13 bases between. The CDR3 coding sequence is TGCGCCAGCAGCCAAGATCCCACAACCCCAAGCACAGATACGCAGTATTTT. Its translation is CASSQDPTTPSTDTQYF.

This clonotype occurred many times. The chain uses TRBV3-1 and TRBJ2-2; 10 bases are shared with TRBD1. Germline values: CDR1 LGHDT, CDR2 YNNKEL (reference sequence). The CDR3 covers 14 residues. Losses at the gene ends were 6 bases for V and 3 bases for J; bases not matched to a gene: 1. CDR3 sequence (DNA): TGTGCCAGCAGGGGACAGGGGTACACCGGGGAGCTGTTTTTT. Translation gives CASRGQGYTGELFF. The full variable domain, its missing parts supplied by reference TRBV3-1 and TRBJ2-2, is DTAVSQTPKYLVTQMGNDKSIKCEQNLGHDTMYWYKQDSKKFLKIMFSYNNKELIINETVPNRFSPKSPDKAHLNLHINSLELGDSAVYFCASRGQGYTGELFFGEGSRLTVL.

CDR3 protein: CASSLRATTDTQYF. The DNA of the CDR3 is TGTGCCAGCAGTTTAAGAGCAACCACAGATACGCAGTATTTT. The chain is built from TRBV28 and TRBJ2-3, with D unresolved. The CDR3 is 14 amino acids. CDR1 MDHEN and CDR2 SYDVKM come from the germline V gene. V lost 2 bases and J 2 bases, leaving 8 bases between the germline ends.

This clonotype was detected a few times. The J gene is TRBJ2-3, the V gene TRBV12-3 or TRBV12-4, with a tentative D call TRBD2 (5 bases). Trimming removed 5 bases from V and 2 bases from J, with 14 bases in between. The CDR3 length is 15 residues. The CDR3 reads CASSNLPGNTDTQYF. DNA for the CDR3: TGTGCCAGCAGTAACCTCCCGGGAAACACAGATACGCAGTATTTT.

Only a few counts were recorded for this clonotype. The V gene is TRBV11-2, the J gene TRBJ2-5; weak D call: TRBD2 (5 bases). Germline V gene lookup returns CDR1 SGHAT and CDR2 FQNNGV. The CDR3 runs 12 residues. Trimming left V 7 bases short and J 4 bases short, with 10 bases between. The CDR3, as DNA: TGTGCCAGCAAGCCTGCGGGAGAGACCCAGTACTTC. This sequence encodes CASKPAGETQYF.

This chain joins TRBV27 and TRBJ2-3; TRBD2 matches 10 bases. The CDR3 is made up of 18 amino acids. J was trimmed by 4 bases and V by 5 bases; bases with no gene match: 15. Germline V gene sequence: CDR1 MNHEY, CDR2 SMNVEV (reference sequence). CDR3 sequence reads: CASSPRLSSGRIADTQYF. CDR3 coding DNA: TGTGCCAGCAGTCCCCGTTTGAGTAGCGGGAGGATTGCAGATACGCAGTATTTT.

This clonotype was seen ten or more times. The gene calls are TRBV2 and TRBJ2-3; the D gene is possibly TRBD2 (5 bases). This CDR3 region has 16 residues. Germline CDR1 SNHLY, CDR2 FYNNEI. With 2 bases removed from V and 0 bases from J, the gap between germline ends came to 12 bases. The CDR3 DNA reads TGTGCCAGCAGTGAATGGGCGGGCACTAGCACAGATACGCAGTATTTT. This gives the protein CASSEWAGTSTDTQYF.

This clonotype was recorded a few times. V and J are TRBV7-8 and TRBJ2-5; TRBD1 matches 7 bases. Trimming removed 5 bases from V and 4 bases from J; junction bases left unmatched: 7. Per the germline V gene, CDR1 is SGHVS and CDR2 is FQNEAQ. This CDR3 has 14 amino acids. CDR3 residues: CASSETGVTETQYF. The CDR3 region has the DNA TGTGCCAGCAGCGAAACAGGGGTAACAGAGACCCAGTACTTC.

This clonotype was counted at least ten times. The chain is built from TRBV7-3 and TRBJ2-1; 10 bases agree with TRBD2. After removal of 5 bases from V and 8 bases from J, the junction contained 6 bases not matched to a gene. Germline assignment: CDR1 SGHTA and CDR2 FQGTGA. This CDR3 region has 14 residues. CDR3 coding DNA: TGTGCCAGCAGCCCTAGCGGGGGCAGCGATGAGCAGTTCTTC. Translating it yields CASSPSGGSDEQFF.

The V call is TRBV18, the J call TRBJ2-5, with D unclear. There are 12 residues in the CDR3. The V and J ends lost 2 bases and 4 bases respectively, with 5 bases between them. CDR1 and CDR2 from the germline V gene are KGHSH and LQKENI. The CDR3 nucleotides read TGTGCCAGCTCACCATATAGAGAGACCCAGTACTTC. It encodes CASSPYRETQYF.

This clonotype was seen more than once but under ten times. As DNA, the CDR3 is TGTGCCAGCAGCTGGAGCACAGGGCTGAACACTGAAGCTTTCTTT. This encodes CASSWSTGLNTEAFF. The gene calls are TRBV5-6 and TRBJ1-1; TRBD1 might be the D (6 bases). The germline V gene encodes CDR1 SGHDT and CDR2 YYEEEE. The CDR3 spans 15 residues. Trimming cost V 3 bases and J 0 bases, with 12 bases left between them.

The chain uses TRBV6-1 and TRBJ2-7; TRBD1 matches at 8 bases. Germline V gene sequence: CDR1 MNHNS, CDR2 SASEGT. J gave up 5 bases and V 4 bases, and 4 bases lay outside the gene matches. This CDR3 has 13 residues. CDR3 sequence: CASSGQGTHEQYF. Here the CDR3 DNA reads TGTGCCAGCAGTGGACAGGGGACCCACGAGCAGTACTTC.

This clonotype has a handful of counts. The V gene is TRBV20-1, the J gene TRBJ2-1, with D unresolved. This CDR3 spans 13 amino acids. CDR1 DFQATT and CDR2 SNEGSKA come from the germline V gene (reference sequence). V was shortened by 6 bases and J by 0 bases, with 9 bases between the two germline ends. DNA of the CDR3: TGCAGTGCCCCGACAAGCTCCTACAATGAGCAGTTCTTC. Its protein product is CSAPTSSYNEQFF.

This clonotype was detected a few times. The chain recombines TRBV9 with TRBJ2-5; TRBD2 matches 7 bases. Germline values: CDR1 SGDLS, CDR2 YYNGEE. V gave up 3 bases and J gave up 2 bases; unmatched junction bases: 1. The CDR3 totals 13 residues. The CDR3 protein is CASSGRGQETQYF. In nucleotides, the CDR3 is TGTGCCAGCAGCGGGCGGGGGCAAGAGACCCAGTACTTC.

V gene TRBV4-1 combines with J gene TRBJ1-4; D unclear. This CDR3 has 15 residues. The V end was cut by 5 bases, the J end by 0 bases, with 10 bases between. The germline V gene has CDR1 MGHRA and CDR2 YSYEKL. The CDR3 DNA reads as TGCGCCAGCAGCTCAGGCTTTGCAACTAATGAAAAACTGTTTTTT. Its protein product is CASSSGFATNEKLFF.

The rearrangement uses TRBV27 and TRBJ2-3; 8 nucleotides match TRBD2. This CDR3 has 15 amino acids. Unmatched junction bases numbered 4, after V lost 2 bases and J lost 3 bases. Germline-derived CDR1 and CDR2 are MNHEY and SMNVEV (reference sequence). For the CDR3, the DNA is TGTGCCAGCAGTTTAAACCCTAGCGGGACAGATACGCAGTATTTT. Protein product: CASSLNPSGTDTQYF.